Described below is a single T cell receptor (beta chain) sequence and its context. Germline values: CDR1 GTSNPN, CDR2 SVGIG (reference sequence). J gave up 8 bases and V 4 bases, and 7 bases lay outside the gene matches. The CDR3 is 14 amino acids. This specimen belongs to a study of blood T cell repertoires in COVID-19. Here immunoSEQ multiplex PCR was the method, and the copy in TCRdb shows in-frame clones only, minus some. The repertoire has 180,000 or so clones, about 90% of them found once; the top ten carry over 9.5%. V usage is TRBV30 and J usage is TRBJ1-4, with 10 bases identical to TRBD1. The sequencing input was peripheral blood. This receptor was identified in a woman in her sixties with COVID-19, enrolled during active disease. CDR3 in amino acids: CAWIRQGAGEKLFF. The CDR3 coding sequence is TGTGCCTGGATTCGACAGGGGGCAGGGGAAAAACTGTTTTTT. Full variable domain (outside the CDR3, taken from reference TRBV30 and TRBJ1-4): SQTIHQWPATLVQPVGSPLSLECTVEGTSNPNLYWYRQAAGRGLQLLFYSVGIGQISSEVPQNLSASRPQDRQFILSSKKLLLSDSGFYLCAWIRQGAGEKLFFGSGTQLSVL.